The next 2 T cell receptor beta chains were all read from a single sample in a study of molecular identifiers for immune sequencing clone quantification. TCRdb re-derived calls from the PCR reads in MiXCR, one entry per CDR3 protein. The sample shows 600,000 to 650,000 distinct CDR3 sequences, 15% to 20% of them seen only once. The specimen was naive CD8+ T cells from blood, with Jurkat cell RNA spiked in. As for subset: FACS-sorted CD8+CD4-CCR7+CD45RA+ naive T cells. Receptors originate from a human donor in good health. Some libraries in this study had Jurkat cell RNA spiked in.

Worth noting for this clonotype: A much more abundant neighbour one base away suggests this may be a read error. The DNA for the CDR3 is TGTGCCAGCAGTTACGGGCAGGGAACAACCCCGAACACTGAAGCTTTCTTT. Amino acids: CASSYGQGTTPNTEAFF. The chain carries TRBV6-2 or TRBV6-3 and TRBJ1-1; a possible D gene is TRBD1 (5 bases). The V end lost 2 bases, the J end lost 1 base, and 17 bases lay between the germline ends. The CDR3 consists of 17 residues. Germline V gives CDR1 MNHEY, CDR2 SVGEGT.

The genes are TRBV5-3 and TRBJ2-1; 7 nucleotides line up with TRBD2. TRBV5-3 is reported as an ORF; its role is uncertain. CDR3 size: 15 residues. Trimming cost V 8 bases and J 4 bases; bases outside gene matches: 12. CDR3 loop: CASTVSGNWYNEQFF. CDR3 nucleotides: TGTGCCAGCACCGTGAGCGGGAACTGGTACAATGAGCAGTTCTTC.